This TCR beta chain was identified during a study of human thymus T cells. Profiling relied on immunoSEQ multiplex PCR, and the TCRdb table lists in-frame clones only, not all of them. Of tens of thousands of clones in the sample, roughly 94% are singletons; the top ten hold under 0.04%. Thymus tissue was removed during corrective cardiac surgery. Trimming cost V 2 bases and J 4 bases; bases outside gene matches: 2. The germline V gene has CDR1 LNHDA and CDR2 SQIVND (reference sequence). There are 15 residues in the CDR3. The sequence came from a girl under three years old with a congenital heart defect but otherwise immunologically healthy. This rearrangement joins TRBV19 to TRBJ2-1, with 10 bases lining up with TRBD2. The specimen sequenced was thymus tissue. CDR3 nucleotide sequence: TGTGCCAGTAGTATACCTAGCGGGGGATACAATGAGCAGTTCTTC. The encoded protein is CASSIPSGGYNEQFF.